The table lists the clone carrying this TCR beta chain with a count of one. Assay: immunoSEQ multiplex PCR; the TCRdb copy retains only in-frame clones and omits some. The sample lists under 250,000 clones, approximately 90% seen once, with roughly 1% in the top ten. CDR1 is MGHRA, CDR2 YSYEKL, per germline. The CDR3 spans 17 residues. Losses at the gene ends were 2 bases for V and 3 bases for J; bases not matched to a gene: 11. The data are from a study of cytomegalovirus exposure and HLA in healthy donors. This clonotype was obtained from a young woman in good health and CMV-seronegative. The chain has TRBV4-1 and TRBJ1-1, with 8 bases fitting TRBD1. The specimen sequenced was PBMCs. CDR3 in DNA: TGCGCCAGCAGCCAATCGACAGGGGCGACCCAGGACACTGAAGCTTTCTTT. This sequence encodes CASSQSTGATQDTEAFF.